The 5 T cell receptor beta chains below were found in one sample sequenced in a study of breast tumors, draining lymph nodes, adjacent tissues. TCRdb reprocessed the multiplex PCR reads via MiXCR and lists one record per CDR3 protein. Of about 180,000 distinct CDR3 sequences in the sample, about 33% were seen once. The lymph nodes were axillary draining lymph nodes from breast cancer patients. Sequencing was carried out using axillary lymph node tissue. Receptors originate from a female donor with breast cancer. Some clones in this sample may be carry-over from other donors' samples.

This clonotype was detected many times. This chain joins TRBV6-4 and TRBJ2-1, with 12 nucleotides matching TRBD2. This CDR3 is 14 amino acids long. Germline-derived CDR1 and CDR2 are MRHNA and SNTAGT. V gave up 9 bases and J gave up 4 bases; unmatched junction bases: 4. The CDR3 region has the DNA TGTGCCAGTAACGGGACTAGCGGGTACAATGAGCAGTTCTTC. It translates to CASNGTSGYNEQFF.

Ten or more counts support this clonotype. The rearrangement joins TRBV20-1 to TRBJ2-1; D not certain. Germline lookup yields CDR1 DFQATT and CDR2 SNEGSKA (reference sequence). The V end was cut by 3 bases, the J end by 4 bases, with 10 bases between. The CDR3 spans 13 residues. The CDR3 nucleotides read TGCAGTGCTAGGCGCGTCAATTACAATGAGCAGTTCTTC. It encodes CSARRVNYNEQFF.

This sequence joins TRBV6-6 and TRBJ2-5, with D perhaps being TRBD1 or TRBD2 (5 bases each). The CDR3 is 19 residues long. V lost 5 bases to trimming and J lost 5 bases, with 30 bases between them. Germline-derived CDR1 and CDR2 are MNHNY and SVGAGI (reference sequence). The CDR3 here is CASSEAEFVAGTSGETQYF. The CDR3 coding sequence is TGTGCCAGCAGTGAAGCGGAATTTGTCGCAGGGACCTCCGGGGAGACCCAGTACTTC.

This clonotype was counted many times. This chain joins TRBV5-1 and TRBJ2-5, with D possibly being TRBD1 (6 bases). CDR1 SGHRS and CDR2 YFSETQ come from the germline V gene. The CDR3 is 14 residues long. Trimming stripped 1 base from V and 4 bases from J, with 11 bases between. The CDR3 nucleotides read TGCGCCAGCAGCTTGAAACAGGGCCCAGAGACCCAGTACTTC. It codes for CASSLKQGPETQYF.

This chain joins TRBV3-1 and TRBJ1-3; 8 bases match TRBD1. The CDR3 covers 19 residues. The germline gives CDR1 LGHDT, CDR2 YNNKEL (reference sequence). The V gene end was trimmed by 4 bases and the J gene end by 0 bases; junction bases not matched to a gene: 14. The CDR3 DNA sequence: TGTGCCAGCAGCCCGATAATAGCCGGGACAGGAGGCTCTGGAAACACCATATATTTT. Translated, it gives CASSPIIAGTGGSGNTIYF.